A single sample is the source of the 25 T cell receptor beta chains below, sequenced in a study of cytomegalovirus exposure and HLA in healthy donors. PCR involved 60 Vbeta and 13 Jbeta primers. Sequencing was performed with immunoSEQ multiplex PCR; in TCRdb, only in-frame clones are kept and a portion is missing. The sample shows more than 95,000 clones, roughly 80% of them seen only once. The sample was PBMCs. These TCRs come from a woman in her thirties or forties in good health and CMV-seronegative.

The rearrangement uses TRBV21-1 and TRBJ1-1. TRBV21-1 is deemed a pseudogene. This CDR3 region has 15 residues. This chain's CDR3 is CASSKEGSGGTEAFF. The CDR3 DNA sequence: TGTGCCAGCAGCAAAGAGGGCAGCGGCGGCACTGAAGCTTTCTTT.

The chain uses TRBV29-1 and TRBJ2-1; 8 bases map to TRBD2. The junction had 1 base not matched to a gene; V was cut back by 7 bases and J by 2 bases. CDR1 and CDR2 (germline): SQVTM, ANQGSEA. This CDR3 contains 12 residues. CDR3 in DNA: TGCAGCGATAGCGGGACCTACAATGAGCAGTTCTTC. This sequence encodes CSDSGTYNEQFF.

J is TRBJ1-4 and V is TRBV5-6; no firm D call. V shed 4 bases and J shed 7 bases, with 14 bases lying between them. Germline values: CDR1 SGHDT, CDR2 YYEEEE. The CDR3 runs to 14 residues. The CDR3 region has the DNA TGTGCCAGCAGCCAGATTGTGGGCGCTGAAAAACTGTTTTTT. This encodes CASSQIVGAEKLFF.

The chain links TRBV6-5 to TRBJ2-7; TRBD1 matches 11 bases. CDR1 is MNHEY and CDR2 is SVGAGI in the germline V gene. J gave up 6 bases and V 6 bases, and 7 bases lay outside the gene matches. The length of the CDR3 is 14 residues. CDR3 sequence reads: CASRGTGGKSEQYF. The CDR3 DNA sequence: TGTGCCAGCAGGGGGACAGGGGGGAAAAGCGAGCAGTACTTC.

The chain links TRBV9 to TRBJ2-1; D may be TRBD2 (6 bases). The ends were cut back, 5 bases at V and 4 bases at J, with 16 bases in the middle. The CDR3 totals 15 residues. Germline-derived CDR1 and CDR2 are SGDLS and YYNGEE. CDR3 amino acids: CASSDTSRSYNEQFF. For the CDR3, the DNA is TGTGCCAGCAGTGACACTAGCAGAAGTTACAATGAGCAGTTCTTC.

This clone appeared a single time. The rearrangement joins TRBV2 to TRBJ2-2; the match to TRBD1 covers 7 bases. The V gene end was trimmed by 5 bases and the J gene end by 6 bases; junction bases not matched to a gene: 9. Germline V gene lookup returns CDR1 SNHLY and CDR2 FYNNEI. CDR3 size: 15 residues. The CDR3 region is CASSPGTVVPGELFF. The CDR3, as DNA: TGTGCCAGCAGTCCCGGGACAGTCGTCCCCGGGGAGCTGTTTTTT.

This chain links TRBV6-1 with TRBJ2-7; possible D gene TRBD2, 5 bases. Germline V gene sequence: CDR1 MNHNS, CDR2 SASEGT. The CDR3 runs 14 residues. V lost 2 bases, J lost 5 bases, and 13 bases lay in between. For the CDR3, the DNA is TGTGCCAGCAGTGAAAAACAGAGGGCCGACGAGCAGTACTTC. Its translation is CASSEKQRADEQYF.

DNA of the CDR3: TGTGCCAGCAGCCGACCCCGACAGGGGATATCCTACAATGAGCAGTTCTTC. Its protein product is CASSRPRQGISYNEQFF. J is TRBJ2-1 and V is TRBV28, with 8 bases lining up with TRBD1. Trimming at V came to 6 bases and at J to 1 base, leaving 11 bases not matched to a gene. The CDR3 covers 17 residues. Germline CDR1 is MDHEN and CDR2 is SYDVKM.

The V gene is TRBV4-1, the J gene TRBJ2-4, with 8 bases identical to TRBD2. The CDR3 has 14 residues. V was pared by 1 base and J by 8 bases, with 4 bases of the junction left unmatched. Germline V gene lookup returns CDR1 MGHRA and CDR2 YSYEKL. CDR3 DNA: TGCGCCAGCAGCCAAGGACTCGGGGGGGACATTCAGTACTTC. It specifies CASSQGLGGDIQYF.

The V gene is TRBV19, the J gene TRBJ1-5; 8 nucleotides match TRBD1. Trimming at V came to 5 bases and at J to 4 bases, leaving 19 bases not matched to a gene. Germline V gene data show CDR1 as LNHDA and CDR2 as SQIVND (reference sequence). This CDR3 has 19 residues. The DNA for the CDR3 is TGTGCCAGTAGTCAGGACAGGGAGAAGAGACAAAAACTGAATCAGCCCCAGCATTTT. This sequence encodes CASSQDREKRQKLNQPQHF.

The CDR3, as DNA: TGTGCCAGCAGCGTTGGGACAGTCGAAATGAACACTGAAGCTTTCTTT. Protein: CASSVGTVEMNTEAFF. This chain links TRBV9 with TRBJ1-1; 7 positions match TRBD1. The CDR3 has 16 amino acids. V was clipped by 2 bases and J by 0 bases; unmatched bases: 7. Germline V CDR1 and CDR2: SGDLS, YYNGEE.

V usage is TRBV5-4 and J usage is TRBJ2-7; TRBD2 matches 8 bases. Germline V lookup: CDR1 SGHNT, CDR2 YYREEE (reference sequence). This CDR3 is built from 14 residues. J lost 5 bases, V lost 5 bases, and 9 bases had no gene match. The CDR3 protein is CASRTGLEPHEQYF. The CDR3 region has the DNA TGTGCCAGCAGGACGGGACTAGAACCTCACGAGCAGTACTTC.

The chain employs TRBV19 and TRBJ2-3; no clear D. Germline CDR1 reads LNHDA; CDR2 reads SQIVND (reference sequence). Trimming pared 5 bases from V and 0 bases from J, leaving 6 bases between. This CDR3 has 13 amino acids. The CDR3 protein is CASSLLSTDTQYF. In DNA, the CDR3 is TGTGCCAGTAGTCTACTGAGCACAGATACGCAGTATTTT. Drawing the rest from reference TRBV19 and TRBJ2-3, the complete variable domain is DGGITQSPKYLFRKEGQNVTLSCEQNLNHDAMYWYRQDPGQGLRLIYYSQIVNDFQKGDIAEGYSVSREKKESFPLTVTSAQKNPTAFYLCASSLLSTDTQYFGPGTRLTVL.

V is TRBV5-1 and J is TRBJ1-1; 9 nucleotides align to TRBD1. V lost 0 bases, J lost 2 bases, and 5 bases stayed unmatched. The CDR3 is 16 amino acids. CDR1 is SGHRS and CDR2 is YFSETQ in the germline V gene. CDR3 in amino acids: CASSLGGQGDNTEAFF. CDR3 coding DNA: TGCGCCAGCAGCTTGGGGGGACAGGGAGATAACACTGAAGCTTTCTTT. Full variable domain (outside the CDR3, taken from reference TRBV5-1 and TRBJ1-1): KAGVTQTPRYLIKTRGQQVTLSCSPISGHRSVSWYQQTPGQGLQFLFEYFSETQRNKGNFPGRFSGRQFSNSRSEMNVSTLELGDSALYLCASSLGGQGDNTEAFFGQGTRLTVV.

The J gene is TRBJ1-6, the V gene TRBV15, with D maybe TRBD1 (5 bases). Germline V gene data show CDR1 as LNHNV and CDR2 as YYDKDF (reference sequence). CDR3 size: 15 residues. V gave up 1 base and J gave up 5 bases, with 9 bases separating them. CDR3 in DNA: TGTGCCACCAGCAGAGCAGGGAGGGATAATTCACCCCTCCACTTT. Amino acid sequence: CATSRAGRDNSPLHF.

The CDR3 reads CASSDSDIYEQYF. The DNA of the CDR3 is TGTGCCAGCAGCGACTCGGACATTTACGAGCAGTACTTC. The rearrangement uses TRBV13 and TRBJ2-5; D possibly corresponds to TRBD1 (5 bases). The end of the DNA aligns better with TRBJ2-7, so the J call may be wrong. The CDR3 totals 13 residues. Germline CDR1 reads PRHDT; CDR2 reads FYEKMQ (reference sequence).

The gene calls are TRBV7-9 and TRBJ2-6, with D perhaps TRBD1 (5 bases). CDR3 length equals 15 residues. Germline V gives CDR1 SEHNR, CDR2 FQNEAQ (reference sequence). V was trimmed by 5 bases and J by 4 bases, leaving 12 bases between them. The chain's CDR3 is CASSPVGAGANVLTF. The CDR3 DNA sequence: TGTGCCAGCAGCCCCGTTGGGGCCGGGGCCAACGTCCTGACTTTC.

V usage is TRBV28 and J usage is TRBJ1-1; D not resolved. The germline V gene has CDR1 MDHEN and CDR2 SYDVKM. The CDR3 has 15 residues. V was pared by 5 bases and J by 5 bases, with 18 bases between. CDR3: CASSPHYGEGTEAFF. The CDR3 DNA reads TGTGCCAGCAGTCCCCATTACGGGGAAGGGACTGAAGCTTTCTTT.

The chain has TRBV4-1 and TRBJ1-2, with 9 positions matching TRBD1. This CDR3 has 16 amino acids. Germline-derived CDR1 and CDR2 are MGHRA and YSYEKL. Trimming cost V 0 bases and J 13 bases; bases outside gene matches: 15. The CDR3 is CASSQDSGGTGRVTTF. CDR3 coding DNA: TGCGCCAGCAGCCAAGATTCGGGGGGGACAGGGAGAGTCACCACCTTC.

This chain links TRBV7-6 with TRBJ2-7; TRBD2 might be the D (6 bases). The CDR3 extends over 13 amino acids. Trimming removed 9 bases at V and 6 bases at J, with 18 bases between. Germline loops: CDR1 SGHVS, CDR2 FNYEAQ. CDR3 residues: CASSNGVGGEQYF. In DNA, the CDR3 is TGTGCCAGTAGTAACGGAGTCGGGGGCGAGCAGTACTTC.

The rearrangement uses TRBV7-9 and TRBJ1-5; 8 bases map to TRBD1. There are 15 residues in the CDR3. Germline V gene data show CDR1 as SEHNR and CDR2 as FQNEAQ (reference sequence). Trimming at V came to 5 bases and at J to 7 bases, leaving 10 bases not matched to a gene. The DNA for the CDR3 is TGTGCCAGCAGCCCTACGGGACAGGTTAACCAGCCCCAGCATTTT. Residues: CASSPTGQVNQPQHF.

A single count supports this clone. The genes are TRBV5-1 and TRBJ1-1; perhaps TRBD1 as D (6 bases). The V end lost 5 bases, the J end lost 0 bases, and 20 bases lay between the germline ends. This CDR3 region has 17 residues. CDR1 is SGHRS, CDR2 YFSETQ, per germline. The CDR3 loop is CASRGLPGGLMNTEAFF. The DNA of the CDR3 is TGCGCCAGCAGAGGATTGCCGGGGGGCCTCATGAACACTGAAGCTTTCTTT.

This chain uses TRBV5-6 with TRBJ1-5; D is uncertain. The CDR3 has 14 amino acids. V was cut by 4 bases and J by 2 bases, with 10 bases left in between. Germline values: CDR1 SGHDT, CDR2 YYEEEE. For the CDR3, the DNA is TGTGCCAGCAGCCTTGGGCACCGCAATCAGCCCCAGCATTTT. This translates into CASSLGHRNQPQHF.

The chain is built from TRBV5-4 and TRBJ2-3; D is unclear. CDR3 length: 14 residues. Germline V gene lookup returns CDR1 SGHNT and CDR2 YYREEE (reference sequence). V gave up 4 bases and J gave up 0 bases, with 9 bases separating them. The CDR3 is CASSSSGSTDTQYF. CDR3 DNA: TGTGCCAGCAGCAGTAGTGGTAGCACAGATACGCAGTATTTT. The entire variable domain, with the rest obtained from reference TRBV5-4 and TRBJ2-3, is as follows: ETGVTQSPTHLIKTRGQQVTLRCSSQSGHNTVSWYQQALGQGPQFIFQYYREEENGRGNFPPRFSGLQFPNYSSELNVNALELDDSALYLCASSSSGSTDTQYFGPGTRLTVL.

In nucleotides, the CDR3 is TGTGCCAGCAGCCCTGGACAGGGACCCTATGGCTACACCTTC. This encodes CASSPGQGPYGYTF. The J gene is TRBJ1-2, the V gene TRBV5-8; 8 nucleotides align to TRBD1. This CDR3 spans 14 amino acids. After removal of 4 bases from V and 4 bases from J, the junction contained 6 bases not matched to a gene. Per germline, CDR1 SGHTS and CDR2 YDEGEE.